The 27 T cell receptor beta chains presented below share a single source sample, sequenced in a study of T cell responses to AZD1222 COVID-19 vaccine. This table comes from immunoSEQ multiplex PCR, and its TCRdb copy is limited to in-frame clones, with some not included. Of 80,000 to 100,000 clones listed, 80% to 95% were seen once; the top ten hold 9.5% to 13%. The starting material was peripheral blood, obtained 28 days after the second AZD1222 dose. These receptor sequences come from an adult who received the AZD1222 COVID-19 vaccine.

The gene calls are TRBV9 and TRBJ1-2; TRBD1 might be the D (5 bases). Germline V gene sequence: CDR1 SGDLS, CDR2 YYNGEE. The CDR3 spans 14 residues. V gave up 6 bases and J gave up 5 bases, with 17 bases separating them. The CDR3 region is CASNSWGPNYGYTF. Written as DNA, the CDR3 is TGTGCCAGCAACTCCTGGGGCCCAAATTATGGCTACACCTTC.

This chain links TRBV23-1 with TRBJ2-7; 9 bases align to TRBD1. TRBV23-1 is filed as an ORF, its function uncertain. Trimming cost V 6 bases and J 0 bases; bases outside gene matches: 6. There are 15 residues in the CDR3. The CDR3 sequence is CASSRGTGSSYEQYF. Written as DNA, the CDR3 is TGCGCCAGCAGCCGGGGGACAGGGAGCTCCTACGAGCAGTACTTC.

The chain uses TRBV2 and TRBJ2-3; the D gene could be TRBD1 or TRBD2 (7 bases each). The germline gives CDR1 SNHLY, CDR2 FYNNEI. The CDR3 runs 13 residues. Between the trimmed V and J ends, which lost 11 bases and 5 bases, there was a span of 17 bases. This CDR3 is CAGGDSGEDTQYF. The CDR3 DNA is TGTGCCGGGGGGGACAGTGGGGAAGATACGCAGTATTTT.

V and J are TRBV11-2 and TRBJ2-1, with a tentative D call TRBD1 (5 bases). This CDR3 spans 13 amino acids. V lost 1 base, J lost 9 bases, and 10 bases lay in between. CDR1 and CDR2 (germline): SGHAT, FQNNGV. CDR3 sequence (DNA): TGTGCCAGCAGCTTAGCAGGGTTAACTGAGCAGTTCTTC. Translating it yields CASSLAGLTEQFF.

V is TRBV2 and J is TRBJ2-1; possibly TRBD1 or TRBD2 for D (5 bases each). Germline-derived CDR1 and CDR2 are SNHLY and FYNNEI. CDR3 length: 14 residues. The V gene lost 7 bases and the J gene lost 0 bases, with 10 bases spanning the gap. DNA of the CDR3: TGTGCCAGCACTCGGGACGGCTCCTACAATGAGCAGTTCTTC. It specifies CASTRDGSYNEQFF.

J is TRBJ1-3 and V is TRBV4-2; D is perhaps TRBD1 (5 bases). This CDR3 is built from 14 residues. V gave up 4 bases and J gave up 4 bases, with 11 bases separating them. Per germline, CDR1 LGHNA and CDR2 YNFKEQ. CDR3 DNA: TGTGCCAGCAGCCGGGGGACGGTAGGAAACACCATATATTTT. This gives the protein CASSRGTVGNTIYF.

This clone has only a few counts. The rearrangement uses TRBV6-6 and TRBJ2-7, with D uncertain. The CDR3 runs 11 residues. CDR1 and CDR2 (germline): MNHNY, SVGAGI (reference sequence). Trimming stripped 7 bases from V and 5 bases from J, with 9 bases between. The CDR3 DNA reads TGTGCCAGCAAAAGCCTAGACGAGCAGTACTTC. Amino acid sequence: CASKSLDEQYF.

The chain is built from TRBV2 and TRBJ1-2; 9 bases are a match to TRBD1. The V gene end was trimmed by 6 bases and the J gene end by 3 bases; junction bases not matched to a gene: 5. Germline loops: CDR1 SNHLY, CDR2 FYNNEI. The CDR3 spans 14 residues. Written as DNA, the CDR3 is TGTGCCAGCAGGATTGGACAGGGGCACTATGGCTACACCTTC. This sequence encodes CASRIGQGHYGYTF.

V usage is TRBV10-2 and J usage is TRBJ1-2; D is ambiguous. Germline assignment: CDR1 WSHSY and CDR2 SAAADI. This CDR3 comprises 14 residues. V lost 2 bases and J lost 5, with 12 bases in between. The CDR3 region is CASSEGVLTYGYTF. Written as DNA, the CDR3 is TGCGCCAGCAGTGAGGGGGTTCTAACGTATGGCTACACCTTC.

The genes are TRBV25-1 and TRBJ1-2; a possible D gene is TRBD1 (5 bases). There are 13 residues in the CDR3. V lost 4 bases to trimming and J lost 7 bases, with 13 bases between them. Per the germline V gene, CDR1 is MGHDK and CDR2 is SYGVNS. CDR3 amino acids: CASSVYRRGGYTF. The CDR3 nucleotides are TGTGCCAGCAGTGTTTACAGGAGAGGTGGCTACACCTTC.

V and J are TRBV5-1 and TRBJ1-5; no clear D gene. There are 16 residues in the CDR3. Between the trimmed V and J ends, which lost 4 bases and 0 bases, there was a span of 14 bases. Germline V gives CDR1 SGHRS, CDR2 YFSETQ. In DNA form, the CDR3 reads TGCGCCAGCAGCACCGACCCCATAGGTAGCAATCAGCCCCAGCATTTT. It specifies CASSTDPIGSNQPQHF.

The chain couples TRBV5-1 to TRBJ2-7; 7 nucleotides match TRBD1. Trimming took 4 bases from V and 3 from J; bases not matched to a gene: 4. This CDR3 spans 13 amino acids. The germline V gene encodes CDR1 SGHRS and CDR2 YFSETQ. The CDR3 spells CASSPGQDYEQYF. The CDR3 nucleotides are TGCGCCAGCAGCCCCGGACAGGACTACGAGCAGTACTTC.

DNA for the CDR3: TGTGCCAGCAGCTTCCGCGGGGCTCGGGACACTGAAGCTTTCTTT. It specifies CASSFRGARDTEAFF. The gene calls are TRBV11-2 and TRBJ1-1; D possibly corresponds to TRBD1 (5 bases). Trimming took off 3 bases at V and 3 bases at J, with 14 bases between the two ends. Germline CDR1 SGHAT, CDR2 FQNNGV. This CDR3 is built from 15 residues.

The rearrangement links TRBV20-1 to TRBJ1-2; possible D gene TRBD1, 6 bases. Germline assignment: CDR1 DFQATT and CDR2 SNEGSKA (reference sequence). This CDR3 has 13 amino acids. V was clipped by 3 bases and J by 5 bases, with 13 bases between them. Here the CDR3 reads CSASAGGDYGYTF. The CDR3 DNA reads as TGCAGTGCTAGTGCCGGGGGCGATTATGGCTACACCTTC.

The gene calls are TRBV27 and TRBJ1-1; D is undetermined. The germline gives CDR1 MNHEY, CDR2 SMNVEV (reference sequence). V dropped 0 bases and J dropped 0 bases, with 8 bases sitting between them. This CDR3 has 15 amino acids. The DNA of the CDR3 is TGTGCCAGCAGTTTATCCCCAGTCATGAACACTGAAGCTTTCTTT. Amino acid sequence: CASSLSPVMNTEAFF.

The V call is TRBV5-1, the J call TRBJ2-1; 8 positions agree with TRBD2. With 0 bases clipped from V and 5 bases from J, the junction kept 4 bases outside the gene matches. The germline gives CDR1 SGHRS, CDR2 YFSETQ. The CDR3 has 15 residues. The CDR3 sequence is CASSLVGGGNNEQFF. Written as DNA, the CDR3 is TGCGCCAGCAGCTTGGTTGGCGGGGGGAACAATGAGCAGTTCTTC.

In DNA form, the CDR3 reads TGTGCCACCCAGAAGCAGGGCCCGAACACTGAAGCTTTCTTT. Protein: CATQKQGPNTEAFF. The chain links TRBV25-1 to TRBJ1-1, with D tentatively TRBD1 (5 bases). Trimming pared 10 bases from V and 1 base from J, leaving 16 bases between. The CDR3 totals 14 residues. The germline V gene encodes CDR1 MGHDK and CDR2 SYGVNS.

This clone was seen a few times. This chain uses TRBV5-6 with TRBJ1-1; D gene ambiguous. The CDR3 spans 15 residues. CDR1 and CDR2 from the germline V gene are SGHDT and YYEEEE. V lost 4 bases, J lost 7 bases, and 20 bases lay in between. For the CDR3, the DNA is TGTGCCAGCAGCCGTACCTCGTACCGGGTGGGTGAAGCTTTCTTT. This encodes CASSRTSYRVGEAFF.

There are a few counts of this clone. V is TRBV20-1 and J is TRBJ1-1; TRBD1 is a possible D gene (5 bases). Trimming stripped 3 bases from V and 4 bases from J, with 12 bases between. CDR1 is DFQATT, CDR2 SNEGSKA, per germline (reference sequence). The CDR3 sequence is 13 residues long. This CDR3 is CSASGGFITEAFF. CDR3 bases: TGCAGTGCTAGTGGGGGGTTTATCACTGAAGCTTTCTTT.

The rearrangement joins TRBV18 to TRBJ1-2, with D possibly matching TRBD1 (6 bases). Trimming stripped 0 bases from V and 2 bases from J, with 16 bases between. Germline V gives CDR1 KGHSH, CDR2 LQKENI. CDR3 length equals 17 residues. CDR3: CASSPPTGAGTNYGYTF. CDR3 nucleotide sequence: TGTGCCAGCTCACCACCTACGGGGGCAGGGACAAACTATGGCTACACCTTC. Full variable domain (rest looked up from reference TRBV18 and TRBJ1-2): NAGVMQNPRHLVRRRGQEARLRCSPMKGHSHVYWYRQLPEEGLKFMVYLQKENIIDESGMPKERFSAEFPKEGPSILRIQQVVRGDSAAYFCASSPPTGAGTNYGYTFGSGTRLTVV.

This sequence joins TRBV6-4 and TRBJ1-2; D perhaps matches TRBD1 (6 bases). The V gene lost 10 bases and the J gene lost 7 bases, with 19 bases spanning the gap. This CDR3 has 13 residues. In germline, CDR1 is MRHNA, CDR2 SNTAGT. The CDR3: CATQQGPSFGYTF. As DNA, the CDR3 is TGTGCCACCCAACAGGGTCCCTCTTTTGGCTACACCTTC.

The V and J genes are TRBV18 and TRBJ1-1; TRBD1 matches at 11 bases. Germline CDR1 reads KGHSH; CDR2 reads LQKENI. The CDR3 contains 12 residues. The junction had 5 bases not matched to a gene; V was cut back by 9 bases and J by 8 bases. CDR3 amino acids: CASFRDRGEAFF. The CDR3 DNA sequence: TGTGCCAGTTTTCGGGACAGGGGGGAAGCTTTCTTT.

The rearrangement joins TRBV6-1 to TRBJ2-7; D gene uncertain. This CDR3 has 13 residues. Per germline, CDR1 MNHNS and CDR2 SASEGT. The germline V and J ends were trimmed by 2 bases and 7 bases, with 12 bases remaining between them. CDR3 coding DNA: TGTGCCAGCAGTGAACGGCGCCCACGAGAGCAGTACTTC. Translated, it gives CASSERRPREQYF.

CDR3 region: CASSIGAGTGSGANVLTF. The CDR3 DNA sequence: TGTGCCAGTAGTATCGGGGCGGGGACAGGCTCTGGGGCCAACGTCCTGACTTTC. V is TRBV19 and J is TRBJ2-6; 8 bases agree with TRBD1. Germline lookup yields CDR1 LNHDA and CDR2 SQIVND (reference sequence). V was pared by 3 bases and J by 0 bases, with 7 bases of the junction left unmatched. The CDR3 consists of 18 residues.

The chain couples TRBV5-1 to TRBJ2-5; 7 bases match TRBD1. Trimming took 4 bases from V and 1 from J; bases not matched to a gene: 10. Germline CDR1 reads SGHRS; CDR2 reads YFSETQ. This CDR3 is built from 16 residues. The CDR3 region is CASSQGTASGQETQYF. In DNA, the CDR3 is TGCGCCAGCAGCCAGGGGACAGCGTCGGGCCAAGAGACCCAGTACTTC.

The genes are TRBV29-1 and TRBJ1-1; the D is unclear. Germline V gene data show CDR1 as SQVTM and CDR2 as ANQGSEA. CDR3 length: 11 residues. The CDR3 is CSGTLETEAFF. The CDR3 nucleotides are TGCAGTGGTACCCTGGAAACTGAAGCTTTCTTT.

This rearrangement joins TRBV9 to TRBJ1-1; 7 nucleotides line up with TRBD1. Trimming removed 3 bases from V and 1 base from J; junction bases left unmatched: 6. This CDR3 region has 15 residues. Per germline, CDR1 SGDLS and CDR2 YYNGEE. The CDR3 region has the DNA TGTGCCAGCAGCGCCAGACAGGGCCCGAACACTGAAGCTTTCTTT. It specifies CASSARQGPNTEAFF.